A selection of T cell receptor beta chains follows, all from one sample in a study of T cell responses to AZD1222 COVID-19 vaccine. Clones were read by immunoSEQ multiplex PCR, and TCRdb kept only the in-frame ones, dropping some. The table lists 140,000 to 150,000 clones, 75% to 90% of them singletons. The sequences come from peripheral blood, collected on day 0 of MenACWY control vaccination. These receptors were obtained from an adult in good health. Both conserved end residues are part of each CDR3.

v_call	j_call	cdr3_aa
TRBV9	TRBJ1-4	CASSLRGSNEKLFF
TRBV10-3	TRBJ2-3	CAIADSSDTQYF
TRBV28	TRBJ1-6	CASSLNGSPLHF
TRBV6-5	TRBJ1-5	CASSDRGTQPQHF
TRBV28	TRBJ1-6	CASSTTRSRHSPLHF
TRBV18	TRBJ2-1	CASSSRTGKYNEQFF
TRBV7-9	TRBJ1-2	CASSLRAGAGKGDYGYTF
TRBV2	TRBJ1-2	CASTPRVGYGYTF
TRBV3-1/TRBV3-2	TRBJ1-2	CASSQETGLYGYTF
TRBV18	TRBJ1-3	CASSPGRPGSGNTIYF
TRBV7-6	TRBJ1-5	CASSVREGDQPQHF
TRBV7-3	TRBJ1-1	CASSLTPWGTGETEAFF
TRBV4-1	TRBJ1-6	CASSRIGLSRNSPLHF
TRBV7-9	TRBJ1-1	CASSPRALNTEAFF
TRBV27	TRBJ1-2	CASRPYGTLYGYTF
TRBV27	TRBJ1-2	CASSLSWSGEGGYTF
TRBV7-2	TRBJ2-2	CASSLARGGAGELFF
TRBV29-1	TRBJ2-2	CSVGPNTGELFF
TRBV18	TRBJ2-1	CASSTDTYNEQFF
TRBV5-1	TRBJ1-1	CASRSISGAQGWVNTEAFF
TRBV28	TRBJ1-5	CASVGGPINQPQHF
TRBV5-1	TRBJ1-2	CASSLGGAADYGYTF
TRBV5-1	TRBJ1-6	CASSLQDPYNSPLHF
TRBV19	TRBJ1-2	CASRETGHYGYTF
TRBV4-1	TRBJ2-5	CASSQDRGGWETQYF
TRBV7-6	TRBJ2-3	CASSLAVAGDFPSTDTQYF
TRBV19	TRBJ2-1	CASSMKAGGVEQFF
TRBV9	TRBJ2-3	CASSVGFSGPTNTQYF
TRBV27	TRBJ1-5	CATAMGGVNQPQHF
TRBV2	TRBJ2-1	CASRLLPGTSGANEQFF
TRBV7-6	TRBJ1-3	CASSFGPKNTIYF
TRBV3-1/TRBV3-2	TRBJ2-7	CASSQEGYYEQYF
TRBV19	TRBJ1-2	CASEPGPHYGYTF
TRBV3-1/TRBV3-2	TRBJ1-5	CASSHSVGSQPQHF
TRBV28	TRBJ1-5	CASSFGHFNQPQHF
TRBV5-1	TRBJ1-2	CASSLEQGDYYGYTF
TRBV2	TRBJ2-4	CASRARIFQNIQYF
TRBV6-1	TRBJ1-5	CASSEAGGNQPQHF
TRBV5-6	TRBJ1-5	CASSLGRAYLSNQPQHF
TRBV6-4	TRBJ1-2	CASSDSNKRNYGYTF
TRBV7-2	TRBJ2-2	CASSLGGSGELFF
TRBV3-1/TRBV3-2	TRBJ1-4	CASSQGLVWEKLFF
TRBV5-1	TRBJ2-3	CASSLEQLTDTQYF
TRBV28	TRBJ1-5	CASSIPGGVPQHF
TRBV20-1	TRBJ2-4	CSASRGRVLAKNIQYF
TRBV7-3	TRBJ1-3	CASSLKPGNTIYF
TRBV12-3/TRBV12-4	TRBJ2-1	CASTRGGLDEQFF
TRBV19	TRBJ1-3	CASSIGLGNTIYF
TRBV3-1/TRBV3-2	TRBJ2-1	CASSQAAMIEQFF
TRBV19	TRBJ1-1	CASSVDRGQMWGNTEAFF
TRBV7-6	TRBJ1-4	CASSPQPGRNNEKLFF
TRBV28	TRBJ2-3	CASTLAGAPDTQYF